Below, 20 T cell receptor beta chains from the same sample are listed, as sequenced in a study of control samples from healthy donors and cancer patients (dated by TCRdb to 2020 to 2021). The library was built by means of the immunoSEQ multiplex PCR assay. This is the immuneACCESS table as TCRdb keeps it, with only in-frame sequences that have V and J called. A part of the clones is gone; compared with another copy, unresolved V genes explain less than half, and the rest is unexplained. The sample table records 130,000 or so clones; just under 90% of these occur just once. The ten largest clones take up 6% to 9.5% of the sample. The sequenced sample was PBMCs. Every receptor here comes from a man aged 45-65 years with head and neck cancer.

The chain couples TRBV5-8 to TRBJ1-2, with TRBD1 as a possible D gene (6 bases). CDR1 is SGHTS, CDR2 YDEGEE, per germline. V lost 1 base to trimming and J lost 4 bases, with 20 bases between them. There are 17 residues in the CDR3. The CDR3 sequence: CASSLQLQGAGIYGYTF. CDR3 nucleotides: TGTGCCAGCAGCTTGCAACTACAGGGCGCGGGGATCTATGGCTACACCTTC.

The chain has TRBV29-1 and TRBJ2-5, with no clear D. The CDR3 loop spans 12 amino acids. Between the trimmed V and J ends, which lost 2 bases and 5 bases, there was a span of 9 bases. Germline lookup yields CDR1 SQVTM and CDR2 ANQGSEA. The CDR3 DNA reads TGCAGCGTTGAATCTTCCTCGGAGACCCAGTACTTC. This sequence encodes CSVESSSETQYF.

This clone has just one count. The V and J genes are TRBV28 and TRBJ1-2; perhaps TRBD1 as D (5 bases). CDR3 length: 15 residues. CDR1 and CDR2 from the germline V gene are MDHEN and SYDVKM. V was pared by 7 bases and J by 1 base, with 16 bases between. DNA of the CDR3: TGTGCCAGCATGGGCAGGGCTCGTGGTAACTATGGCTACACCTTC. This translates into CASMGRARGNYGYTF.

This clone was observed once. The J gene is TRBJ2-1, the V gene TRBV3-1 (or the pseudogene TRBV3-2); D may be TRBD2 (7 bases). The V end lost 0 bases, the J end lost 9 bases, and 21 bases lay between the germline ends. There are 17 residues in the CDR3. The V gene's germline CDR1 is LGHDT and CDR2 YNNKEL (reference sequence). The CDR3 bases are TGTGCCAGCAGCCAAGATATTCCGGGGGGCAGTGAAGTTGAGCAGTTCTTC. Protein sequence: CASSQDIPGGSEVEQFF.

The chain is built from TRBV5-4 and TRBJ2-1, with 9 bases fitting TRBD1. Germline-derived CDR1 and CDR2 are SGHNT and YYREEE (reference sequence). The CDR3 is made up of 17 amino acids. After removal of 3 bases from V and 2 bases from J, the junction contained 9 bases not matched to a gene. CDR3 in DNA: TGTGCCAGCAGCTCCCGGGCCGGGACAGGGACCTACAATGAGCAGTTCTTC. As protein: CASSSRAGTGTYNEQFF.

The V call is TRBV20-1, the J call TRBJ1-3, with D hard to call. V was trimmed by 3 bases and J by 1 base, leaving 4 bases between them. Per germline, CDR1 DFQATT and CDR2 SNEGSKA (reference sequence). The length of the CDR3 is 12 residues. The CDR3 is CSASSSGNTIYF. CDR3 nucleotides: TGCAGTGCTAGTAGTTCTGGAAACACCATATATTTT.

The chain links TRBV9 to TRBJ2-3, with TRBD2 matching 15 bases. Trimming removed 4 bases from V and 0 bases from J; junction bases left unmatched: 6. The CDR3 sequence is 18 residues long. CDR1 is SGDLS, CDR2 YYNGEE, per germline. The CDR3 DNA sequence: TGTGCCAGCAGCCTCGGGACTAGCGGGAGGCCTAGCACAGATACGCAGTATTTT. Its protein product is CASSLGTSGRPSTDTQYF.

The chain combines TRBV5-8 with TRBJ2-2; D is unresolved. Germline CDR1 is SGHTS and CDR2 is YDEGEE. The CDR3 length is 15 residues. Trimming cost V 1 base and J 6 bases, with 13 bases left between them. The CDR3 DNA is TGTGCCAGCAGCTTGCTAGTCGCAGGACCCGGGGAGCTGTTTTTT. This translates into CASSLLVAGPGELFF.

V gene TRBV5-4 combines with J gene TRBJ1-2; 10 positions match TRBD1. The germline gives CDR1 SGHNT, CDR2 YYREEE (reference sequence). V shed 2 bases and J 8 bases; nucleotides not matched to a gene: 9. CDR3 length: 15 residues. The chain's CDR3 is CASSFGQGVVWGYTF. The CDR3 nucleotides read TGTGCCAGCAGCTTTGGACAGGGGGTAGTGTGGGGCTACACCTTC.

This chain links TRBV3-1 (or the pseudogene TRBV3-2) with TRBJ2-1, with D maybe TRBD2 (5 bases). The CDR3 spans 15 residues. V lost 1 base and J lost 13, with 20 bases in between. Germline loops: CDR1 LGHDT, CDR2 YNNKEL (reference sequence). CDR3 nucleotide sequence: TGTGCCAGCAGCCAAGTGGAACGAGGGCCCGAGGATCAGTTCTTC. As protein: CASSQVERGPEDQFF.

This clone was found once. The chain employs TRBV6-6 and TRBJ1-2; weak D call: TRBD1 (5 bases). The V and J ends lost 8 bases and 5 bases respectively, with 24 bases between them. Per germline, CDR1 MNHNY and CDR2 SVGAGI (reference sequence). The CDR3 covers 16 residues. In DNA, the CDR3 is TGTGCCAGCCTTATAGCGACCGCGGGGGGAAGGTATGGCTACACCTTC. It translates to CASLIATAGGRYGYTF.

V gene TRBV28 combines with J gene TRBJ1-2; D unresolved. CDR1 is MDHEN and CDR2 is SYDVKM in the germline V gene. The germline V and J ends were trimmed by 7 bases and 10 bases, with 16 bases remaining between them. The CDR3 has 12 residues. CDR3 loop: CASTPRRLDYTF. The CDR3 DNA is TGTGCCAGCACCCCTCGGCGCCTCGACTACACCTTC.

The rearrangement uses TRBV4-1 and TRBJ2-1, with 7 bases that match TRBD2. This CDR3 region has 14 residues. Germline V CDR1 and CDR2: MGHRA, YSYEKL. V was pared by 0 bases and J by 8 bases, with 4 bases of the junction left unmatched. The CDR3 loop reads CASSQDRGSDEQFF. The CDR3 region has the DNA TGCGCCAGCAGCCAAGATCGCGGGAGCGATGAGCAGTTCTTC.

The chain combines TRBV2 with TRBJ2-1; tentative D call: TRBD2 (5 bases). The CDR3 has 16 residues. Germline CDR1 SNHLY, CDR2 FYNNEI. V was shortened by 7 bases and J by 0 bases, with 16 bases between the two germline ends. CDR3 protein: CASIPRAGSSYNEQFF. CDR3 DNA: TGTGCCAGCATCCCGCGGGCAGGTAGCTCCTACAATGAGCAGTTCTTC.

The genes are TRBV12-3 or TRBV12-4 and TRBJ1-2; D uncertain. The CDR3 has 13 residues. With 6 bases removed from V and 6 bases from J, the gap between germline ends came to 14 bases. The CDR3 bases are TGTGCCAGCAGCCTGGGCTGGGTCGATGGCTACACCTTC. Its protein is CASSLGWVDGYTF.

The V gene is TRBV7-2, the J gene TRBJ1-1, with 7 bases lining up with TRBD1. Germline V gene data show CDR1 as SGHTA and CDR2 as FQGNSA. CDR3 size: 15 residues. V was pared by 1 base and J by 1 base, with 3 bases of the junction left unmatched. The CDR3 bases are TGTGCCAGCAGCTTAGGGGGGACAGCGAACACTGAAGCTTTCTTT. Translating gives CASSLGGTANTEAFF. The complete variable domain, with remaining parts taken from reference TRBV7-2 and TRBJ1-1, reads GAGVSQSPSNKVTEKGKDVELRCDPISGHTALYWYRQSLGQGLEFLIYFQGNSAPDKSGLPSDRFSAERTGGSVSTLTIQRTQQEDSAVYLCASSLGGTANTEAFFGQGTRLTVV.

The rearrangement uses TRBV5-1 and TRBJ1-3; D not certain. Germline CDR1 SGHRS, CDR2 YFSETQ. Trimming pared 4 bases from V and 3 bases from J, leaving 8 bases between. This CDR3 has 13 amino acids. The CDR3 DNA is TGCGCCAGCAGCCGGGAGGATGGAAACACCATATATTTT. This encodes CASSREDGNTIYF.

The chain has TRBV6-1 and TRBJ1-2, with D possibly TRBD1 on 6 matching bases. There are 15 residues in the CDR3. The germline gives CDR1 MNHNS, CDR2 SASEGT. Trimming took off 2 bases at V and 4 bases at J, with 14 bases between the two ends. The DNA for the CDR3 is TGTGCCAGCAGTGAAAACCCAGGGGCGAGCTATGGCTACACCTTC. It yields the protein CASSENPGASYGYTF.

This chain links TRBV28 with TRBJ2-4, with D tentatively TRBD2 (8 bases). V gave up 6 bases and J gave up 13 bases, with 25 bases separating them. The length of the CDR3 is 15 residues. From germline, CDR1 is MDHEN and CDR2 SYDVKM. For the CDR3, the DNA is TGTGCCAGCAGCCAAACCCCCACACAGGGGACTAGACAGTACTTC. Amino acids: CASSQTPTQGTRQYF.

The J gene is TRBJ2-7, the V gene TRBV6-5; 10 positions match TRBD2. The V and J ends lost 6 bases and 2 bases, in that order; junction bases with no gene match: 7. From germline, CDR1 is MNHEY and CDR2 SVGAGI. The CDR3 is 15 amino acids. This CDR3 is CASSPGLAETYEQYF. CDR3 nucleotide sequence: TGTGCCAGCAGCCCCGGACTAGCGGAGACCTACGAGCAGTACTTC.